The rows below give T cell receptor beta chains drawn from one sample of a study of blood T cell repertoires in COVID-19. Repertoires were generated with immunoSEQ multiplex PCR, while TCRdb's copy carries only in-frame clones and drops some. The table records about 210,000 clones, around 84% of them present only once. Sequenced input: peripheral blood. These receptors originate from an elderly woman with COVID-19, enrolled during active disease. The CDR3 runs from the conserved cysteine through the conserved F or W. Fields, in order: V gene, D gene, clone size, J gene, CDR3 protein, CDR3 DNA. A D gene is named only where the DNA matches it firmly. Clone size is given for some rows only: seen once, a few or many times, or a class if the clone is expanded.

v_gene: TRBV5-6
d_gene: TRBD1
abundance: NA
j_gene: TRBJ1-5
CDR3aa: CASSLDRGLVNQPQHF
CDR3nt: TGTGCCAGCAGCTTGGACAGGGGGCTTGTAAATCAGCCCCAGCATTTT

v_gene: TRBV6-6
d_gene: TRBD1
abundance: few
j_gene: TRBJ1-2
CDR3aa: CASSSDRGAANYGYTF
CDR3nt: TGTGCCAGCAGCTCAGACAGGGGGGCCGCTAACTATGGCTACACCTTC

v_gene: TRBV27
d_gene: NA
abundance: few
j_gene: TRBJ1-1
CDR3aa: CASSLSGQGWAEAFF
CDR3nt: TGTGCCAGCAGTTTATCGGGCCAGGGGTGGGCTGAAGCTTTCTTT

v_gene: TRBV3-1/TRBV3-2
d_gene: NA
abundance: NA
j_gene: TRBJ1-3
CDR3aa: CASSQAIHSGNTIYF
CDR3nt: TGTGCCAGCAGCCAAGCTATCCACTCTGGAAACACCATATATTTT

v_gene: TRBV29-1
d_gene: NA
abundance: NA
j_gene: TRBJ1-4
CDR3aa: CSALGGNEKLFF
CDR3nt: TGCAGCGCCCTGGGGGGTAATGAAAAACTGTTTTTT

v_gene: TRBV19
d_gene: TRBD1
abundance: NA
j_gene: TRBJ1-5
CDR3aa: CASSSGTGVGGNQPQHF
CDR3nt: TGTGCCAGTAGCTCCGGGACAGGGGTGGGAGGCAATCAGCCCCAGCATTTT

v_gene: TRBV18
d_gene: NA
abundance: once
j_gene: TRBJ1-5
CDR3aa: CASSPGGSSNQPQHF
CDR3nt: TGTGCCAGCTCACCAGGAGGGTCGAGCAATCAGCCCCAGCATTTT

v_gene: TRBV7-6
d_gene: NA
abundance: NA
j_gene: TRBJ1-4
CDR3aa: CASSLAVTGIKEKLFF
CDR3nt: TGTGCCAGCAGCTTAGCGGTCACAGGGATTAAAGAAAAACTGTTTTTT

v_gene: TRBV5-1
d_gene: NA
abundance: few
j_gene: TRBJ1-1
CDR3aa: CASSLRKPNTEAFF
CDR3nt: TGCGCCAGCAGCCTGAGAAAGCCAAACACTGAAGCTTTCTTT

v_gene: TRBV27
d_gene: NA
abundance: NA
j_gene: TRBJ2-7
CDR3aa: CASSDLQGRRYEQYF
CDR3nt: TGTGCCAGCAGTGACTTACAGGGTCGGCGCTACGAGCAGTACTTC

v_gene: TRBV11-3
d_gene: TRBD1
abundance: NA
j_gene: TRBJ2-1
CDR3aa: CASSAQGNYNEQFF
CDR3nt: TGTGCCAGCAGCGCACAGGGGAACTACAATGAGCAGTTCTTC